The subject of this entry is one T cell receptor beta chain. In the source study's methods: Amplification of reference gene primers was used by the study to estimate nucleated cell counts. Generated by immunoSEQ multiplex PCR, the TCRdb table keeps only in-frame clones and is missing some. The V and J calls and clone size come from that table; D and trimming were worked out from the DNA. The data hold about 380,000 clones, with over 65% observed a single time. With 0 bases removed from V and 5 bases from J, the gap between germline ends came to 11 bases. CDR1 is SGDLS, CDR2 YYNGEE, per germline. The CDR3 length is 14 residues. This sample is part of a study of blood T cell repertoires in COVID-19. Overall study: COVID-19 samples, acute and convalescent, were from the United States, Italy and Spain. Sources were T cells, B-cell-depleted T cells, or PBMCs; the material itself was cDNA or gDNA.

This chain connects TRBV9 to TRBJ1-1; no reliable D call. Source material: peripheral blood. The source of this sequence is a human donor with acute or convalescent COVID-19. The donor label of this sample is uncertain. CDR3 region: CASSVVSTRTEAFF. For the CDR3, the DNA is TGTGCCAGCAGCGTAGTTAGCACACGGACTGAAGCTTTCTTT.